Listed here are 15 T cell receptor beta chains from one sample, sequenced in a study of CD8 T cells in Susac syndrome. cDNA came from roughly 0.53 to 1 ug RNA primed by random hexamers. TCRdb analysed the immunoSEQ multiplex PCR reads with MiXCR anew, one entry per CDR3 protein. Among about 250,000 distinct CDR3 sequences listed, around 93% were seen once. Input material: CD4+ T cells from PBMCs. These receptor sequences come from a human donor with multiple sclerosis.

This clonotype was seen only once. V gene TRBV15 combines with J gene TRBJ1-4; 7 bases fit TRBD1. Germline CDR1 reads LNHNV; CDR2 reads YYDKDF (reference sequence). The CDR3 totals 15 residues. V gave up 5 bases and J gave up 7 bases; unmatched junction bases: 10. The CDR3 reads CATSRVTGAGEKLFF. In DNA, the CDR3 is TGTGCCACCAGCCGTGTCACAGGGGCGGGTGAAAAACTGTTTTTT.

V is TRBV28 and J is TRBJ2-1; D not resolved. The length of the CDR3 is 14 residues. Germline values: CDR1 MDHEN, CDR2 SYDVKM. V shed 8 bases and J shed 0 bases, with 11 bases lying between them. The CDR3 coding sequence is TGTGCCAGCCCCCCGGCGATCTCCTACAATGAGCAGTTCTTC. Residues: CASPPAISYNEQFF.

The CDR3 DNA is TGTGCCAGCAGTTCGGACCTCATAAATTCACCCCTCCACTTT. Protein sequence: CASSSDLINSPLHF. This chain uses TRBV28 with TRBJ1-6; D gene uncertain. The germline CDR1 and CDR2 sequences are MDHEN and SYDVKM. This CDR3 spans 14 amino acids. Deletions cut 4 bases from V and 7 bases from J, with 11 bases between.

This chain connects TRBV19 to TRBJ1-1; D is unresolved. CDR3 length: 11 amino acids. Trimming left V 3 bases short and J 5 bases short, with 4 bases between. CDR1 LNHDA and CDR2 SQIVND come from the germline V gene (reference sequence). CDR3 residues: CASSIGTEAFF. The CDR3 bases are TGTGCCAGTAGTATTGGGACTGAAGCTTTCTTT.

The CDR3 DNA is TGTGCCAGCAGTTACGAACTAGCGGGAGCCCCAGAGACCCAGTACTTC. Protein sequence: CASSYELAGAPETQYF. This chain uses TRBV6-6 with TRBJ2-5; TRBD2 agrees at 11 bases. The CDR3 spans 16 residues. V gave up 2 bases and J gave up 4 bases; unmatched junction bases: 6. Looked up from germline, CDR1 is MNHNY and CDR2 is SVGAGI (reference sequence).

On this clonotype: The junction departs from the called germline gene at one end, perhaps through a read error. DNA of the CDR3: TGTGCCAGCTCACCCTACGACAGCAGGTCTGAAAACACCATATATTTT. Protein: CASSPYDSRSENTIYF. The rearrangement uses TRBV18 and TRBJ1-3, with D perhaps TRBD1 (5 bases). The CDR3 runs 16 residues. Germline values: CDR1 KGHSH, CDR2 LQKENI.

The V gene is TRBV7-8, the J gene TRBJ2-1; 16 bases are a match to TRBD2. Germline assignment: CDR1 SGHVS and CDR2 FQNEAQ. This CDR3 has 19 residues. The trim removed 5 bases at V and 5 bases at J, leaving 12 bases unmatched. The CDR3 loop reads CASSGQGLAGGPGDNEQFF. The CDR3, as DNA: TGTGCCAGCAGCGGCCAGGGACTAGCGGGGGGGCCGGGGGACAATGAGCAGTTCTTC.

The chain employs TRBV3-1 and TRBJ1-4; 8 bases fit TRBD1. The CDR3 length is 15 residues. CDR1 is LGHDT and CDR2 is YNNKEL in the germline V gene (reference sequence). Trimming removed 2 bases from V and 7 bases from J; junction bases left unmatched: 6. The CDR3 here is CASSQIDRGAEKLFF. The CDR3 nucleotides are TGTGCCAGCAGCCAAATCGACAGGGGAGCTGAAAAACTGTTTTTT.

The gene calls are TRBV4-2 and TRBJ2-1; the D gene could be TRBD1 or TRBD2 (5 bases each). Germline V gives CDR1 LGHNA, CDR2 YNFKEQ. Trimming pared 1 base from V and 4 bases from J, leaving 14 bases between. CDR3 length equals 16 residues. The CDR3 here is CASSQAGLAYYNEQFF. CDR3 nucleotide sequence: TGTGCCAGCAGCCAAGCAGGGCTAGCCTATTACAATGAGCAGTTCTTC.

The chain has TRBV30 and TRBJ1-4; 8 bases are shared with TRBD1. After removal of 0 bases from V and 0 bases from J, the junction contained 12 bases not matched to a gene. Per germline, CDR1 GTSNPN and CDR2 SVGIG (reference sequence). This CDR3 region has 19 residues. The CDR3 DNA reads TGTGCCTGGAGTGTACTCCCGGGACAGGTTAGCGCAACTAATGAAAAACTGTTTTTT. Amino acid sequence: CAWSVLPGQVSATNEKLFF. The whole variable domain, remainder taken from reference TRBV30 and TRBJ1-4, is SQTIHQWPATLVQPVGSPLSLECTVEGTSNPNLYWYRQAAGRGLQLLFYSVGIGQISSEVPQNLSASRPQDRQFILSSKKLLLSDSGFYLCAWSVLPGQVSATNEKLFFGSGTQLSVL.

The chain combines TRBV29-1 with TRBJ1-3; no reliable D call. V was clipped by 4 bases and J by 0 bases, with 7 bases between them. CDR1 SQVTM and CDR2 ANQGSEA come from the germline V gene. The CDR3 has 13 residues. The CDR3 sequence is CSVGQSSGNTIYF. The CDR3 DNA is TGCAGCGTTGGACAAAGCTCTGGAAACACCATATATTTT.

The CDR3 coding sequence is TGTGCCATGAATGCCGGGGGCGCGTCCCTCGAGCAGTACTTC. Protein: CAMNAGGASLEQYF. The rearrangement links TRBV6-1 to TRBJ2-7; D is perhaps TRBD1 or TRBD2 (6 bases each). The CDR3 loop spans 14 amino acids. Trimming shortened V by 10 bases and J by 6 bases, and 22 bases separated the two germline ends. Germline V CDR1 and CDR2: MNHNS, SASEGT.

V usage is TRBV7-9 and J usage is TRBJ2-2; no clear D. Deletions cut 5 bases from V and 5 bases from J, with 15 bases between. The V gene's germline CDR1 is SEHNR and CDR2 FQNEAQ (reference sequence). This CDR3 has 15 residues. The chain's CDR3 is CASSPRSPGTGELFF. For the CDR3, the DNA is TGTGCCAGCAGCCCCCGGTCACCCGGGACCGGGGAGCTGTTTTTT.

The genes are TRBV19 and TRBJ2-7; the match to TRBD1 covers 9 bases. The CDR3 is 14 residues long. CDR1 is LNHDA and CDR2 is SQIVND in the germline V gene (reference sequence). With V trimmed by 6 bases and J by 3 bases, 6 bases remained unmatched. The DNA for the CDR3 is TGTGCCAGTAGCTGGGACAGGGATAGCTACGAGCAGTACTTC. This sequence encodes CASSWDRDSYEQYF.

The V gene is TRBV5-8, the J gene TRBJ2-5; D might be TRBD2 (6 bases). CDR3 length: 15 residues. Germline CDR1 is SGHTS and CDR2 is YDEGEE. V lost 2 bases and J 0 bases, leaving 11 bases between the germline ends. This CDR3 reads CASSLLGTDQETQYF. The CDR3, as DNA: TGTGCCAGCAGCTTACTGGGGACTGACCAAGAGACCCAGTACTTC.